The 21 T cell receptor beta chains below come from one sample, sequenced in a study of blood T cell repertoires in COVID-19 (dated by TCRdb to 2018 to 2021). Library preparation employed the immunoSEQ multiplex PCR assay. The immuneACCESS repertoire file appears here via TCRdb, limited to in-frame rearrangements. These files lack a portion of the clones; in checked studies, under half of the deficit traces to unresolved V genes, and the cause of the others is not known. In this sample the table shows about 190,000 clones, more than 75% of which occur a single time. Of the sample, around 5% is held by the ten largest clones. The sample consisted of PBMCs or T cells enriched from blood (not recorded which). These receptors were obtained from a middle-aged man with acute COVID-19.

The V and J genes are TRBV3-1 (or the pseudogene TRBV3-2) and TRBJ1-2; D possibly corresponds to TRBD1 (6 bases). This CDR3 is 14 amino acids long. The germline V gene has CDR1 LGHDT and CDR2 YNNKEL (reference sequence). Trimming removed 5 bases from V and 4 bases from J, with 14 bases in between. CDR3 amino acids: CASSDRGQSYGYTF. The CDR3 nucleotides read TGTGCCAGCAGCGACCGAGGACAGTCCTATGGCTACACCTTC.

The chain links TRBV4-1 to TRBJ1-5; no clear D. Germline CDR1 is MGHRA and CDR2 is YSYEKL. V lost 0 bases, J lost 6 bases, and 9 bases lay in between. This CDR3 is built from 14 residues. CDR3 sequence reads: CASSQDPPGQPQHF. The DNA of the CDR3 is TGCGCCAGCAGCCAAGACCCCCCCGGTCAGCCCCAGCATTTT.

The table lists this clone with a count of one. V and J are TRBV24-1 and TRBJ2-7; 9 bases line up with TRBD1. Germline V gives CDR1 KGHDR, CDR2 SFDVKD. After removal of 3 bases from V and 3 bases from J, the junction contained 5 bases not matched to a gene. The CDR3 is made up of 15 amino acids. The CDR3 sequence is CATSDPGQGVYEQYF. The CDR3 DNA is TGTGCCACCAGTGATCCGGGACAGGGAGTCTACGAGCAGTACTTC.

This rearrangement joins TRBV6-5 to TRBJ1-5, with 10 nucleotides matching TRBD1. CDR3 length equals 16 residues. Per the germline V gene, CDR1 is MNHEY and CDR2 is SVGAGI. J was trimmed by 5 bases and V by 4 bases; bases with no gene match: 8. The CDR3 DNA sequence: TGTGCCAGCAGTTCCACTAGGGACAGGGGAGATCAGCCCCAGCATTTT. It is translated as CASSSTRDRGDQPQHF.

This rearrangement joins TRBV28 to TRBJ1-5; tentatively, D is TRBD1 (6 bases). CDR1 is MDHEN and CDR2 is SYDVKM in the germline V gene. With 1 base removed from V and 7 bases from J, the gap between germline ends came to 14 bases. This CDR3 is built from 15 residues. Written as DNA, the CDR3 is TGTGCCAGCAGTTTATCTCAGGGAGGGGGGCAGCCCCAGCATTTT. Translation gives CASSLSQGGGQPQHF.

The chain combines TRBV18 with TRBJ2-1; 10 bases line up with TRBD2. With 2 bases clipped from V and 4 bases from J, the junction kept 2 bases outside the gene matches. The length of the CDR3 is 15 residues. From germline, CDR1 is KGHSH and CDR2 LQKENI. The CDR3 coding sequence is TGTGCCAGCTCACCAACTAGCGGGGCGTACAATGAGCAGTTCTTC. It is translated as CASSPTSGAYNEQFF.

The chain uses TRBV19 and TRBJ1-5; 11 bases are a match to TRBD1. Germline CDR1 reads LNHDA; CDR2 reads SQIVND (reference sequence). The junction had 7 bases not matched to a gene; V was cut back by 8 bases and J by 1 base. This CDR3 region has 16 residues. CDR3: CASGAGQGASNQPQHF. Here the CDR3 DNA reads TGTGCCAGTGGGGCTGGACAGGGGGCCAGCAATCAGCCCCAGCATTTT.

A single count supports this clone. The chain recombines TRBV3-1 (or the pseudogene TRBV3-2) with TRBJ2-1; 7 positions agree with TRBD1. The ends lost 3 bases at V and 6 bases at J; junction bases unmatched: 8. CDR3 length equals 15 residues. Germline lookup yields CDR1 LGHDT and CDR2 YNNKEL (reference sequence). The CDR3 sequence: CASSHRDSRTNEQFF. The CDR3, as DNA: TGTGCCAGCAGCCACCGGGACAGCAGGACCAATGAGCAGTTCTTC.

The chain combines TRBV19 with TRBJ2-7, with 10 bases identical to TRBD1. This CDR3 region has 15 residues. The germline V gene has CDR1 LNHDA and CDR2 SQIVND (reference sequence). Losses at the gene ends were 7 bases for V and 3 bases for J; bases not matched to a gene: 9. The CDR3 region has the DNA TGTGCCAGTATCGGGGCGACAGGGGGCGGCTACGAGCAGTACTTC. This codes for CASIGATGGGYEQYF. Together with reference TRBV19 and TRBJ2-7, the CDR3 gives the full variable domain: DGGITQSPKYLFRKEGQNVTLSCEQNLNHDAMYWYRQDPGQGLRLIYYSQIVNDFQKGDIAEGYSVSREKKESFPLTVTSAQKNPTAFYLCASIGATGGGYEQYFGPGTRLTVT.

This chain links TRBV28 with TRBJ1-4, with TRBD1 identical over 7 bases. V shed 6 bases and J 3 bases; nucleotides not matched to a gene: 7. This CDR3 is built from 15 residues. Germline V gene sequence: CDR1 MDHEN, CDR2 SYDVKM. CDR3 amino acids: CASRAVQGANEKLFF. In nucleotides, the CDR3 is TGTGCCAGCAGGGCGGTCCAGGGGGCTAATGAAAAACTGTTTTTT. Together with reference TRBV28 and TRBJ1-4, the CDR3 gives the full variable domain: DVKVTQSSRYLVKRTGEKVFLECVQDMDHENMFWYRQDPGLGLRLIYFSYDVKMKEKGDIPEGYSVSREKKERFSLILESASTNQTSMYLCASRAVQGANEKLFFGSGTQLSVL.

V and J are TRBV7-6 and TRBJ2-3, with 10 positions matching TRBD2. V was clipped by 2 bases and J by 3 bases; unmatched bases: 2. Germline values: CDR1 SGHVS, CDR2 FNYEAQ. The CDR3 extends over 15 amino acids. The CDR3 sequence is CASSLSSGRTDTQYF. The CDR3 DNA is TGTGCCAGCAGCTTATCTAGCGGGAGAACAGATACGCAGTATTTT.

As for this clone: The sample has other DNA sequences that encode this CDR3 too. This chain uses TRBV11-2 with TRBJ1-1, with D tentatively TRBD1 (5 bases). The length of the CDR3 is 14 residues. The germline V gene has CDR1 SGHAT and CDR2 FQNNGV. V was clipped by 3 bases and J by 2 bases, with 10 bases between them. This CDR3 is CASSLVRGNTEAFF. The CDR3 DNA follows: TGTGCCAGCAGCTTGGTAAGGGGAAACACTGAAGCTTTCTTT.

CDR3 sequence reads: CASSERGRYDEQFF. CDR3 DNA: TGTGCCAGCAGTGAGAGGGGGCGGTATGATGAGCAGTTCTTC. The chain links TRBV2 to TRBJ2-1, with 7 bases that match TRBD1. Losses at the gene ends were 3 bases for V and 8 bases for J; bases not matched to a gene: 7. The germline V gene has CDR1 SNHLY and CDR2 FYNNEI. CDR3 length: 14 residues.

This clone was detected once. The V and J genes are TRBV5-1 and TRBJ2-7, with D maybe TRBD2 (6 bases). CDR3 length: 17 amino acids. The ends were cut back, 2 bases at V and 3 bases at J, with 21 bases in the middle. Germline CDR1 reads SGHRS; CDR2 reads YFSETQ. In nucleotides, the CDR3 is TGCGCCAGCAGCTTTGCTGACTTGTCTAGCGAGTTCTACGAGCAGTACTTC. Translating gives CASSFADLSSEFYEQYF.

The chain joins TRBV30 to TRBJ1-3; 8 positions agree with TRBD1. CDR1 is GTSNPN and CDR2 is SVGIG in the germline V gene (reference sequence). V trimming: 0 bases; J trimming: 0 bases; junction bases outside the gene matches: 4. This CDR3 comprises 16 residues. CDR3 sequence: CAWSVAGGFSGNTIYF. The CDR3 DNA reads TGTGCCTGGAGTGTGGCAGGGGGCTTCTCTGGAAACACCATATATTTT.

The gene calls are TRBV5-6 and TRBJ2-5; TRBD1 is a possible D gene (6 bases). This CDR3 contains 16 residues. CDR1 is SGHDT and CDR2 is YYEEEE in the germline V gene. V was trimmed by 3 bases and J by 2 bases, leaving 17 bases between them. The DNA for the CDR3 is TGTGCCAGCAGCTCCCTAGGGACACGGGGACAAGAGACCCAGTACTTC. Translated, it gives CASSSLGTRGQETQYF.

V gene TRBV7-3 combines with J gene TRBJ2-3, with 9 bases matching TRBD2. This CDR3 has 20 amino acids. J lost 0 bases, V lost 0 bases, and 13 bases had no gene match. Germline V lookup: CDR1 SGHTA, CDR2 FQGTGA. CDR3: CASSLTYGFGAGGSTDTQYF. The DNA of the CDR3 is TGTGCCAGCAGCTTAACGTATGGTTTTGGTGCGGGAGGGAGCACAGATACGCAGTATTTT.

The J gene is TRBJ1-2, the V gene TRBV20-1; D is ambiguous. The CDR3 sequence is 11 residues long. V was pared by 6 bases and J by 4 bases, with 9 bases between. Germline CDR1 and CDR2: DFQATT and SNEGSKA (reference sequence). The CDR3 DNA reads TGCAGTGCCCCAGCGGCCTATGGCTACACCTTC. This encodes CSAPAAYGYTF.

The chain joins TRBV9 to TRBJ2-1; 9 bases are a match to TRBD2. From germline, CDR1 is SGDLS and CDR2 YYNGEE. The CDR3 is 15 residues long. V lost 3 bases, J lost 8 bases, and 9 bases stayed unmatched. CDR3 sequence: CASSALTSGGDEQFF. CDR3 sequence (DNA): TGTGCCAGCAGCGCCTTGACTAGCGGTGGGGATGAGCAGTTCTTC.

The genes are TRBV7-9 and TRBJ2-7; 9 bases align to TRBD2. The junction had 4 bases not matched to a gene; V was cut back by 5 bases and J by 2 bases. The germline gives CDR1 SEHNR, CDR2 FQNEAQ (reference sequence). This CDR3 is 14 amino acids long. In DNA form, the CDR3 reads TGTGCCAGCAGCCTTAGCGGGAGTGCCTACGAGCAGTACTTC. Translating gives CASSLSGSAYEQYF.

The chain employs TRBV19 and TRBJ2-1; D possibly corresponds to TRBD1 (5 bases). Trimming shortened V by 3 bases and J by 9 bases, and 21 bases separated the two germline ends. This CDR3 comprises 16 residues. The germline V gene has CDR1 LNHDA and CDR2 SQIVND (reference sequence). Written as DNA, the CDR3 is TGTGCCAGTAGTATGTGGGGCTTTCCAGGTCTTCGTGAGCAGTTCTTC. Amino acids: CASSMWGFPGLREQFF. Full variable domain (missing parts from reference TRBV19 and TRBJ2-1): DGGITQSPKYLFRKEGQNVTLSCEQNLNHDAMYWYRQDPGQGLRLIYYSQIVNDFQKGDIAEGYSVSREKKESFPLTVTSAQKNPTAFYLCASSMWGFPGLREQFFGPGTRLTVL.